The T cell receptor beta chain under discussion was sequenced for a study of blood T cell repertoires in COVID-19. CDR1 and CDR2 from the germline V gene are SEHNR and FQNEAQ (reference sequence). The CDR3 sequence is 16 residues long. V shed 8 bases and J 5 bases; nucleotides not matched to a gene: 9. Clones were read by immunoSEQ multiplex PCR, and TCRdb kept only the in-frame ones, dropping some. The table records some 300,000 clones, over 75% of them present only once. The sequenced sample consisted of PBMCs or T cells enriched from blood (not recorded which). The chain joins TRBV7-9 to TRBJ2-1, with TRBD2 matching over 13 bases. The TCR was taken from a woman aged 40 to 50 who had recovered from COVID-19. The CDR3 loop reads CASRLGTSGANNEQFF. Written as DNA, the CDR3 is TGTGCCAGCCGGTTGGGGACTAGCGGGGCAAACAATGAGCAGTTCTTC.